This T cell receptor beta chain was found in a study of T cells in Graves' hyperthyroidism and ophthalmopathy. The CDR3 is 12 amino acids. The V and J ends lost 7 bases and 10 bases respectively, with 11 bases between them. There were TCR beta CDR3 regions amplified from RNA transcripts. The TCR CDR3 was amplified in a first-round RT-PCR using the HTBI primer set. MiXCR, applied by TCRdb to the multiplex PCR reads, yields one record per CDR3 protein. Of 650,000 to 850,000 distinct CDR3 sequences in the sample, over 15% are singletons; the top ten hold approximately 15%. The V gene is TRBV12-3 or TRBV12-4, the J gene TRBJ1-6; tentative D call: TRBD1 (6 bases). The sequenced sample was blood. This TCR came from a woman in her 50s with Graves' hyperthyroidism that later progressed to Graves' ophthalmopathy. Here the CDR3 reads CASKQQGSPLHF. The CDR3 DNA is TGTGCCAGCAAACAACAGGGCTCACCCCTCCACTTT.